What follows are 25 T cell receptor beta chains derived from one specimen sequenced in a study of OX40 agonist ivuxolimab in advanced cancers. Libraries were prepared by immunoSEQ multiplex PCR; TCRdb keeps only in-frame clonotypes and omits some of them. The table has about 67,000 clones, approximately 84% seen once; the top ten hold roughly 2%. Specimen: CD4+ or CD8+ T cells sorted from blood, collected in a trial of the OX40 agonist ivuxolimab. The receptors stem from an adult with an advanced solid tumor such as melanoma, head and neck, liver or kidney cancer.

V gene TRBV7-8 combines with J gene TRBJ1-1; 7 positions agree with TRBD1. Germline V gene sequence: CDR1 SGHVS, CDR2 FQNEAQ. The ends lost 4 bases at V and 2 bases at J; junction bases unmatched: 4. The CDR3 totals 14 residues. For the CDR3, the DNA is TGTGCCAGCAGCTGGGACAGTAGAAACACTGAAGCTTTCTTT. Amino acid sequence: CASSWDSRNTEAFF.

The chain links TRBV5-4 to TRBJ2-3; possible D gene TRBD2, 6 bases. The CDR3 sequence is 13 residues long. Germline V gene data show CDR1 as SGHNT and CDR2 as YYREEE (reference sequence). V was shortened by 4 bases and J by 4 bases, with 10 bases between the two germline ends. The CDR3 protein is CASSLGEADTQYF. The CDR3 DNA reads as TGTGCCAGCAGCCTCGGGGAGGCAGATACGCAGTATTTT.

This chain connects TRBV9 to TRBJ1-3; D is perhaps TRBD1 (6 bases). Trimming took off 4 bases at V and 0 bases at J, with 11 bases between the two ends. Germline V CDR1 and CDR2: SGDLS, YYNGEE. CDR3 length: 15 residues. The CDR3 is CASSPTGYSGNTIYF. DNA for the CDR3: TGTGCCAGCAGCCCTACAGGGTACTCTGGAAACACCATATATTTT. The entire variable domain, with the rest obtained from reference TRBV9 and TRBJ1-3, is as follows: DSGVTQTPKHLITATGQRVTLRCSPRSGDLSVYWYQQSLDQGLQFLIQYYNGEERAKGNILERFSAQQFPDLHSELNLSSLELGDSALYFCASSPTGYSGNTIYFGEGSWLTVV.

The chain has TRBV28 and TRBJ2-7; D tentatively reads TRBD1 or TRBD2 (5 bases each). Germline V CDR1 and CDR2: MDHEN, SYDVKM. The CDR3 spans 12 residues. V gave up 8 bases and J gave up 7 bases, with 15 bases separating them. As DNA, the CDR3 is TGTGCCAGCGGGACCGTGGGAGTAGAGCAGTACTTC. As protein: CASGTVGVEQYF.

The rearrangement uses TRBV7-2 and TRBJ1-6; 7 bases match TRBD1. The CDR3 spans 14 residues. Unmatched junction bases numbered 8, after V lost 5 bases and J lost 10 bases. CDR1 and CDR2 from the germline V gene are SGHTA and FQGNSA. CDR3 in amino acids: CASSIQGFESPLHF. The CDR3 nucleotides are TGTGCCAGCAGCATACAGGGGTTTGAGTCACCCCTCCACTTT.

The chain joins TRBV5-1 to TRBJ1-1, with no clear D. Trimming cost V 5 bases and J 4 bases, with 12 bases left between them. Germline values: CDR1 SGHRS, CDR2 YFSETQ. This CDR3 region has 13 residues. Written as DNA, the CDR3 is TGCGCCAGCAGACTCGAATGGGGCACTGAAGCTTTCTTT. It is translated as CASRLEWGTEAFF.

V and J are TRBV9 and TRBJ2-1; TRBD1 agrees at 7 bases. Germline-derived CDR1 and CDR2 are SGDLS and YYNGEE. The CDR3 runs 15 residues. Germline trimming cut 4 bases from V and 0 bases from J; bases unmatched to any gene: 4. This CDR3 reads CASSKQGNSYNEQFF. The CDR3 DNA sequence: TGTGCCAGCAGCAAACAGGGGAACTCCTACAATGAGCAGTTCTTC.

V usage is TRBV28 and J usage is TRBJ2-3, with D possibly being TRBD1 or TRBD2 (5 bases each). This CDR3 is 16 amino acids long. V lost 0 bases and J 3 bases, leaving 13 bases between the germline ends. Germline CDR1 and CDR2: MDHEN and SYDVKM. CDR3 nucleotides: TGTGCCAGCAGTTTATGGGGGGATGGAAGAACAGATACGCAGTATTTT. Residues: CASSLWGDGRTDTQYF.

The chain is built from TRBV20-1 and TRBJ1-1; D is undetermined. The V end lost 3 bases, the J end lost 5 bases, and 4 bases lay between the germline ends. The CDR3 is 10 residues long. Germline loops: CDR1 DFQATT, CDR2 SNEGSKA (reference sequence). CDR3 DNA: TGCAGTGCTAGTTCAACTGAAGCTTTCTTT. Its protein product is CSASSTEAFF.

The chain joins TRBV7-2 to TRBJ2-5; the D is unclear. With 0 bases removed from V and 4 bases from J, the gap between germline ends came to 12 bases. CDR3 size: 15 residues. Germline V gene sequence: CDR1 SGHTA, CDR2 FQGNSA. CDR3 in DNA: TGTGCCAGCAGCTTAGCGGGAACCCTGCGAGAGACCCAGTACTTC. This encodes CASSLAGTLRETQYF.

The CDR3 DNA reads as TGTGCCAGTAGCTCCGGGGACACCTCCTACGAGCAGTACTTC. It codes for CASSSGDTSYEQYF. The genes are TRBV19 and TRBJ2-7, with a tentative D call TRBD1 (6 bases). V was cut by 6 bases and J by 0 bases, with 12 bases left in between. Germline V gives CDR1 LNHDA, CDR2 SQIVND (reference sequence). The CDR3 sequence is 14 residues long.

The chain is built from TRBV11-2 and TRBJ1-3; D unclear. V shed 1 base and J shed 0 bases, with 4 bases lying between them. Germline V gives CDR1 SGHAT, CDR2 FQNNGV. The CDR3 sequence is 14 residues long. The CDR3 sequence is CASSLAGSGNTIYF. CDR3 nucleotide sequence: TGTGCCAGCAGCTTAGCCGGCTCTGGAAACACCATATATTTT.

In its sample, this clone was seen a few times. The chain carries TRBV19 and TRBJ2-3; D not certain. V was trimmed by 6 bases and J by 0 bases, leaving 16 bases between them. There are 16 residues in the CDR3. The germline V gene has CDR1 LNHDA and CDR2 SQIVND (reference sequence). Here the CDR3 reads CASSPLMAFSTDTQYF. In nucleotides, the CDR3 is TGTGCCAGTAGCCCCCTAATGGCTTTTAGCACAGATACGCAGTATTTT.

The V gene is TRBV18, the J gene TRBJ2-7, with D possibly matching TRBD1 (5 bases). The germline V gene has CDR1 KGHSH and CDR2 LQKENI. This CDR3 is 14 amino acids long. Trimming left V 4 bases short and J 5 bases short, with 15 bases between. DNA of the CDR3: TGTGCCAGCTCACTCCGGACAAGAGAGGACGAGCAGTACTTC. Its protein product is CASSLRTREDEQYF.

V usage is TRBV11-2 and J usage is TRBJ2-5, with D unclear. Trimming cost V 5 bases and J 5 bases, with 15 bases left between them. Germline-derived CDR1 and CDR2 are SGHAT and FQNNGV. This CDR3 comprises 14 residues. The CDR3 loop is CASSNLSPRETQYF. CDR3 in DNA: TGTGCCAGCAGCAACTTATCCCCCCGGGAGACCCAGTACTTC. The full variable domain, completed using reference TRBV11-2 and TRBJ2-5, is EAGVAQSPRYKIIEKRQSVAFWCNPISGHATLYWYQQILGQGPKLLIQFQNNGVVDDSQLPKDRFSAERLKGVDSTLKIQPAKLEDSAVYLCASSNLSPRETQYFGPGTRLLVL.

V and J are TRBV2 and TRBJ1-5; no definite D call. V lost 1 base and J 3 bases, leaving 10 bases between the germline ends. Germline V gives CDR1 SNHLY, CDR2 FYNNEI. The CDR3 is made up of 15 amino acids. The CDR3 region is CASSEEGRFNQPQHF. In nucleotides, the CDR3 is TGTGCCAGCAGTGAAGAAGGGAGGTTCAATCAGCCCCAGCATTTT.

The chain combines TRBV28 with TRBJ1-2; D is ambiguous. The CDR3 has 13 amino acids. Germline V gene data show CDR1 as MDHEN and CDR2 as SYDVKM. V lost 0 bases to trimming and J lost 5 bases, with 7 bases between them. CDR3 residues: CASSLWPIYGYTF. CDR3 DNA sequence: TGTGCCAGCAGTTTATGGCCGATTTATGGCTACACCTTC.

This chain uses TRBV28 with TRBJ1-2; the D gene is possibly TRBD1 (5 bases). CDR3 length equals 15 residues. V dropped 8 bases and J dropped 8 bases, with 24 bases sitting between them. CDR1 is MDHEN, CDR2 SYDVKM, per germline. CDR3 in amino acids: CASLSLPGTANGYTF. The CDR3 region has the DNA TGTGCCAGCCTTTCTCTACCTGGGACGGCCAACGGCTACACCTTC.

The chain links TRBV7-3 to TRBJ2-5; the D gene is possibly TRBD2 (5 bases). This CDR3 comprises 11 residues. Germline CDR1 SGHTA, CDR2 FQGTGA. V gave up 4 bases and J gave up 5 bases, with 5 bases separating them. The CDR3 nucleotides read TGTGCCAGCAGCTCGGGGGAGACCCAGTACTTC. Protein product: CASSSGETQYF. Using reference TRBV7-3 and TRBJ2-5 for the parts outside the CDR3, the full variable domain is GAGVSQTPSNKVTEKGKYVELRCDPISGHTALYWYRQSLGQGPEFLIYFQGTGAADDSGLPNDRFFAVRPEGSVSTLKIQRTERGDSAVYLCASSSGETQYFGPGTRLLVL.

The chain has TRBV6-5 and TRBJ1-2; 7 bases align to TRBD1. Trimming at V came to 6 bases and at J to 4 bases, leaving 5 bases not matched to a gene. Germline lookup yields CDR1 MNHEY and CDR2 SVGAGI. This CDR3 contains 13 residues. This CDR3 reads CASRGRQGYGYTF. CDR3 in DNA: TGTGCCAGCAGGGGGCGACAGGGCTATGGCTACACCTTC.

This clone appeared once. The gene calls are TRBV18 and TRBJ2-1; D may be TRBD1 or TRBD2 (5 bases each). V was cut by 4 bases and J by 4 bases, with 5 bases left in between. CDR3 length: 12 residues. CDR1 and CDR2 (germline): KGHSH, LQKENI. The CDR3, as DNA: TGTGCCAGCTCACGGGGGTACAATGAGCAGTTCTTC. It encodes CASSRGYNEQFF.

The rearrangement links TRBV30 to TRBJ1-1; no clear D gene. CDR1 and CDR2 from the germline V gene are GTSNPN and SVGIG (reference sequence). Trimming pared 6 bases from V and 1 base from J, leaving 12 bases between. This CDR3 is 13 amino acids long. CDR3 sequence reads: CACIKSANTEAFF. The CDR3 DNA reads TGTGCCTGTATTAAATCGGCGAACACTGAAGCTTTCTTT.

The chain couples TRBV7-8 to TRBJ1-1, with D possibly TRBD1 on 5 matching bases. The CDR3 consists of 14 residues. V lost 4 bases, J lost 6 bases, and 15 bases lay in between. CDR1 and CDR2 (germline): SGHVS, FQNEAQ. The CDR3 protein is CASSSQGVGSEAFF. Written as DNA, the CDR3 is TGTGCCAGCAGCTCTCAAGGGGTGGGATCTGAAGCTTTCTTT.

This clone has more than one count but fewer than ten. V usage is TRBV10-1 and J usage is TRBJ1-1; D remains unclear. The CDR3 covers 15 residues. V was clipped by 0 bases and J by 0 bases, with 8 bases between them. Germline loops: CDR1 WNHNN, CDR2 SYGVQD (reference sequence). The CDR3 reads CASSESGSMNTEAFF. The CDR3 DNA reads TGCGCCAGCAGTGAGTCAGGCAGCATGAACACTGAAGCTTTCTTT.

The V call is TRBV19, the J call TRBJ1-2; D is possibly TRBD1 (5 bases). Between the trimmed V and J ends, which lost 5 bases and 3 bases, there was a span of 10 bases. The CDR3 length is 13 residues. Germline loops: CDR1 LNHDA, CDR2 SQIVND (reference sequence). CDR3 amino acids: CASSVGTDYGYTF. In DNA form, the CDR3 reads TGTGCCAGTAGTGTCGGGACTGACTATGGCTACACCTTC.